The next 27 T cell receptor beta chains were all read from a single sample in a study of shared clonotypes between healthy human individuals (dated by TCRdb to about 2020). The library was generated by the immunoSEQ multiplex PCR assay. Drawn from immuneACCESS, this table holds only the in-frame rearrangements with V and J called that TCRdb kept. Clones are partly lost; checked studies trace under half to an unresolved V gene and leave the rest unexplained. This sample gives 2 million to 2.5 million clones in total; more than 85% of them show up just once. About 0.37% of the sample is taken by the ten largest. Sequencing was done on a sample of naive CD4+ T cells from PBMCs. According to the study, the label for this sample's cell subset or site signals: CD45RA+ positively selected. These receptors all stem from a man aged 18 to 30 in good health. Some clones in this sample may be carry-over from other donors' samples.

The chain links TRBV5-1 to TRBJ1-3; no clear D gene. Trimming removed 1 base from V and 0 bases from J, with 8 bases in between. The CDR3 sequence is 15 residues long. Germline V gene sequence: CDR1 SGHRS, CDR2 YFSETQ. The CDR3 loop is CASSLTATSGNTIYF. The CDR3 DNA reads as TGCGCCAGCAGCTTGACAGCTACCTCTGGAAACACCATATATTTT.

V is TRBV5-6 and J is TRBJ2-1; possibly TRBD2 for D (6 bases). Germline V gene sequence: CDR1 SGHDT, CDR2 YYEEEE. This CDR3 is built from 17 residues. V lost 0 bases and J 8 bases, leaving 21 bases between the germline ends. The CDR3 nucleotides are TGTGCCAGCAGCTTGGGTTCCCTAGCGCTCCTGGGCGATGAGCAGTTCTTC. Translation: CASSLGSLALLGDEQFF.

The CDR3 bases are TGTGCCAGCAGAAGACTAGCGGGAGGGTGGACCGGGGAGCTGTTTTTT. It yields the protein CASRRLAGGWTGELFF. The chain has TRBV27 and TRBJ2-2; 14 bases are a match to TRBD2. Trimming at V came to 6 bases and at J to 5 bases, leaving 5 bases not matched to a gene. Germline values: CDR1 MNHEY, CDR2 SMNVEV (reference sequence). The CDR3 has 16 amino acids.

This sequence joins TRBV6-5 and TRBJ1-2; D remains ambiguous. V lost 6 bases, J lost 4 bases, and 15 bases lay in between. The germline V gene encodes CDR1 MNHEY and CDR2 SVGAGI. The CDR3 spans 14 residues. CDR3 sequence (DNA): TGTGCCAGCAGGTGGACGGCGACGCCCTATGGCTACACCTTC. Protein product: CASRWTATPYGYTF.

The chain combines TRBV28 with TRBJ1-3, with D unclear. Germline V gives CDR1 MDHEN, CDR2 SYDVKM. V gave up 3 bases and J gave up 2 bases, with 14 bases separating them. This CDR3 contains 16 residues. CDR3 coding DNA: TGTGCCAGCAGTTTGGTCGGACCGAGCGCTGGAAACACCATATATTTT. Translating it yields CASSLVGPSAGNTIYF.

The V and J genes are TRBV29-1 and TRBJ2-1; 10 nucleotides align to TRBD2. CDR1 SQVTM and CDR2 ANQGSEA come from the germline V gene. This CDR3 is 18 amino acids long. Trimming at V came to 4 bases and at J to 1 base, leaving 13 bases not matched to a gene. The CDR3 region is CSVVLGLAGVRSYNEQFF. DNA for the CDR3: TGCAGCGTTGTACTCGGGCTAGCGGGAGTACGTTCCTACAATGAGCAGTTCTTC.

This clone came up once. The same CDR3 arises from other DNA sequences in this sample as well. This rearrangement joins TRBV30 to TRBJ2-5, with D possibly being TRBD2 (7 bases). The germline V and J ends were trimmed by 2 bases and 4 bases, with 11 bases remaining between them. The CDR3 contains 13 residues. Germline V CDR1 and CDR2: GTSNPN, SVGIG (reference sequence). CDR3 sequence reads: CAWSRGTIETQYF. As DNA, the CDR3 is TGTGCCTGGAGTAGGGGGACTATAGAGACCCAGTACTTC.

This sequence joins TRBV7-9 and TRBJ2-5; D perhaps matches TRBD1 (5 bases). This CDR3 is built from 14 residues. The V end lost 0 bases, the J end lost 5 bases, and 10 bases lay between the germline ends. From germline, CDR1 is SEHNR and CDR2 FQNEAQ (reference sequence). Here the CDR3 DNA reads TGTGCCAGCAGCTTAGCACCAGGGAAGGAGACCCAGTACTTC. This encodes CASSLAPGKETQYF.

The chain uses TRBV28 and TRBJ1-5; D may be TRBD1 (5 bases). Germline V gene sequence: CDR1 MDHEN, CDR2 SYDVKM. The V end was cut by 5 bases, the J end by 0 bases, with 11 bases between. The CDR3 has 15 amino acids. The CDR3 nucleotides are TGTGCCAGCAGTCATGACAGATATAGCAATCAGCCCCAGCATTTT. Protein product: CASSHDRYSNQPQHF.

This clone was seen only once. J is TRBJ2-1 and V is TRBV5-6; 11 bases line up with TRBD2. The V gene end was trimmed by 2 bases and the J gene end by 14 bases; junction bases not matched to a gene: 12. Germline-derived CDR1 and CDR2 are SGHDT and YYEEEE. This CDR3 is built from 15 residues. The DNA for the CDR3 is TGTGCCAGCAGCTTAACTAGCGGGAGACTTATCGAGAAGTTCTTC. Translated: CASSLTSGRLIEKFF.

V gene TRBV5-1 combines with J gene TRBJ2-2; 11 bases line up with TRBD2. The CDR3 covers 16 residues. The V gene's germline CDR1 is SGHRS and CDR2 YFSETQ. Trimming removed 4 bases from V and 5 bases from J; junction bases left unmatched: 7. This CDR3 reads CASSPGTSGITGELFF. As DNA, the CDR3 is TGCGCCAGCAGCCCAGGGACTAGCGGTATAACCGGGGAGCTGTTTTTT. The full variable domain, in which reference TRBV5-1 and TRBJ2-2 provide the parts outside the CDR3, is KAGVTQTPRYLIKTRGQQVTLSCSPISGHRSVSWYQQTPGQGLQFLFEYFSETQRNKGNFPGRFSGRQFSNSRSEMNVSTLELGDSALYLCASSPGTSGITGELFFGEGSRLTVL.

The gene calls are TRBV4-3 and TRBJ1-3; the match to TRBD1 covers 7 bases. The CDR3 has 15 amino acids. CDR1 LGHNA and CDR2 YSLEER come from the germline V gene. V was pared by 7 bases and J by 4 bases, with 10 bases of the junction left unmatched. In DNA, the CDR3 is TGCGCCAGCACCCCAAGCAAGGGGGCGGGAAACACCATATATTTT. Translating it yields CASTPSKGAGNTIYF.

V is TRBV5-1 and J is TRBJ2-7; D gene uncertain. Germline CDR1 is SGHRS and CDR2 is YFSETQ. The CDR3 is 14 residues long. The V gene lost 0 bases and the J gene lost 1 base, with 8 bases spanning the gap. The CDR3 reads CASSLAYLSYEQYF. Written as DNA, the CDR3 is TGCGCCAGCAGCTTGGCCTACCTTTCCTACGAGCAGTACTTC.

This sequence joins TRBV2 and TRBJ2-1, with D unresolved. Trimming took off 7 bases at V and 10 bases at J, with 20 bases between the two ends. CDR3 length: 14 amino acids. Germline V gene lookup returns CDR1 SNHLY and CDR2 FYNNEI. CDR3 loop: CASILGGSSNEQFF. For the CDR3, the DNA is TGTGCCAGCATCCTGGGTGGGTCATCCAACGAGCAGTTCTTC.

The chain is built from TRBV18 and TRBJ2-5; TRBD1 agrees at 9 bases. J lost 1 base, V lost 4 bases, and 4 bases had no gene match. This CDR3 spans 15 amino acids. The germline V gene encodes CDR1 KGHSH and CDR2 LQKENI. As DNA, the CDR3 is TGTGCCAGCTCACTAAACAGGGGGCGCCAAGAGACCCAGTACTTC. Protein sequence: CASSLNRGRQETQYF.

This chain's CDR3 is CATSKRTDRVTEKLFF. In DNA form, the CDR3 reads TGTGCCACCAGCAAACGTACGGACAGGGTGACCGAAAAACTGTTTTTT. V is TRBV15 and J is TRBJ1-4, with 8 bases lining up with TRBD1. V gave up 4 bases and J gave up 8 bases; unmatched junction bases: 12. CDR1 is LNHNV and CDR2 is YYDKDF in the germline V gene (reference sequence). This CDR3 is built from 16 residues.

Regarding this clone: The same CDR3 is also encoded by other DNA sequences in this sample. The V and J genes are TRBV5-1 and TRBJ2-5; 9 bases map to TRBD2. Unmatched junction bases numbered 4, after V lost 0 bases and J lost 1 base. Per germline, CDR1 SGHRS and CDR2 YFSETQ. The CDR3 is 16 residues long. The CDR3 DNA is TGCGCCAGCAGCTTGGCGACTAGCGGATTCCAAGAGACCCAGTACTTC. Protein product: CASSLATSGFQETQYF.

The V call is TRBV15, the J call TRBJ2-3, with D perhaps TRBD1 (5 bases). The CDR3 covers 17 residues. V dropped 1 base and J dropped 3 bases, with 17 bases sitting between them. CDR1 and CDR2 from the germline V gene are LNHNV and YYDKDF (reference sequence). The CDR3 DNA reads TGTGCCACCAGCAGAGTTGTGGTCGCCAGGGCTACAGATACGCAGTATTTT. It specifies CATSRVVVARATDTQYF.

As regards this clone: The same CDR3 arises from other DNA sequences in this sample as well. The CDR3 DNA is TGCGCCAGCAGCTTGGGGTACCGCTCCTACGAGCAGTACTTC. Translation: CASSLGYRSYEQYF. This chain links TRBV5-1 with TRBJ2-7; D unresolved. The CDR3 runs to 14 residues. Trimming stripped 0 bases from V and 0 bases from J, with 7 bases between. From germline, CDR1 is SGHRS and CDR2 YFSETQ.

On this clone: At one of its ends the junction is not consistent with the germline gene, which may arise from a read error. The chain has TRBV7-9 and TRBJ2-7; TRBD2 matches at 12 bases. Looked up from germline, CDR1 is SEHNR and CDR2 is FQNEAQ (reference sequence). This CDR3 contains 15 residues. The chain's CDR3 is CASSVASGRENEQYF. The CDR3 DNA reads as TGTGCCAGCAGCGTAGCTAGCGGGAGGGAAAACGAGCAGTACTTC.

The chain is built from TRBV5-1 and TRBJ2-1; 12 nucleotides match TRBD2. The CDR3 extends over 14 amino acids. V was pared by 4 bases and J by 5 bases, with 1 base of the junction left unmatched. The germline gives CDR1 SGHRS, CDR2 YFSETQ. This CDR3 is CASSTSGRNNEQFF. The CDR3 DNA sequence: TGCGCCAGCAGCACTAGCGGGAGGAACAATGAGCAGTTCTTC.

Here the CDR3 reads CASSWGDRENQPQHF. The CDR3 coding sequence is TGTGCCAGCAGCTGGGGGGACAGGGAGAATCAGCCCCAGCATTTT. This sequence joins TRBV7-9 and TRBJ1-5; 9 positions match TRBD1. V lost 4 bases and J lost 4; bases outside the gene matches: 5. There are 15 residues in the CDR3. CDR1 SEHNR and CDR2 FQNEAQ come from the germline V gene (reference sequence).

This clone was recorded once. V usage is TRBV9 and J usage is TRBJ2-3; the D is unclear. Trimming shortened V by 0 bases and J by 3 bases, and 5 bases separated the two germline ends. Per the germline V gene, CDR1 is SGDLS and CDR2 is YYNGEE. CDR3 length: 13 amino acids. The CDR3 DNA is TGTGCCAGCAGCGTAGCGGCAACAGATACGCAGTATTTT. It codes for CASSVAATDTQYF.

The rearrangement joins TRBV7-9 to TRBJ1-2; TRBD1 aligns across 10 bases. The germline CDR1 and CDR2 sequences are SEHNR and FQNEAQ (reference sequence). J gave up 4 bases and V 5 bases, and 4 bases lay outside the gene matches. The CDR3 is 14 residues long. CDR3 nucleotide sequence: TGTGCCAGCAGCCCGGACAGGGGGTTCTATGGCTACACCTTC. Translation: CASSPDRGFYGYTF.

This chain uses TRBV7-9 with TRBJ1-2; no reliable D call. Germline lookup yields CDR1 SEHNR and CDR2 FQNEAQ (reference sequence). This CDR3 is 15 amino acids long. The germline V and J ends were trimmed by 0 bases and 6 bases, with 14 bases remaining between them. As DNA, the CDR3 is TGTGCCAGCAGCTTAGCGAGGCGCGGTGGTAATGGCTACACCTTC. It specifies CASSLARRGGNGYTF.

The chain carries TRBV25-1 and TRBJ2-7; possibly TRBD1 for D (6 bases). The V end lost 7 bases, the J end lost 12 bases, and 16 bases lay between the germline ends. CDR3 length: 11 amino acids. Germline CDR1 reads MGHDK; CDR2 reads SYGVNS. The CDR3 here is CASTSGQIGYF. Written as DNA, the CDR3 is TGTGCCAGCACCAGTGGACAGATTGGGTACTTC.

In the case of this clone: Other DNA sequences within the sample encode an identical CDR3. The chain combines TRBV28 with TRBJ2-7; D ambiguous. The ends were cut back, 8 bases at V and 3 bases at J, with 8 bases in the middle. Germline CDR1 is MDHEN and CDR2 is SYDVKM. The CDR3 consists of 11 residues. CDR3 in amino acids: CASSAGYEQYF. The CDR3 coding sequence is TGTGCCAGCTCGGCAGGCTACGAGCAGTACTTC.